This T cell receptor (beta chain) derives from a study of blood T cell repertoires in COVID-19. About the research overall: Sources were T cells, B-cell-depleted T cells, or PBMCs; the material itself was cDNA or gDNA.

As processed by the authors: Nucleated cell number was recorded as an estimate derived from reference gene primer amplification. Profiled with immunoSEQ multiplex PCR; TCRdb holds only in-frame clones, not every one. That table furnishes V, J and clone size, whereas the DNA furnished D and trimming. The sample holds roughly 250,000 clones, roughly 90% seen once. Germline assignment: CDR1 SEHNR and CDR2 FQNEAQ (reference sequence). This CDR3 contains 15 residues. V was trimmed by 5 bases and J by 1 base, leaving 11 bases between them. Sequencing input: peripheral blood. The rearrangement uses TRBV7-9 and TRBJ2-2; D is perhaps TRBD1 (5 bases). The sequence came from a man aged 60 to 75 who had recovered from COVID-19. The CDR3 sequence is CASSRDRLNTGELFF. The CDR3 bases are TGTGCCAGCAGCCGCGACAGACTGAACACCGGGGAGCTGTTTTTT. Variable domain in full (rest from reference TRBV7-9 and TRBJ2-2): DTGVSQNPRHKITKRGQNVTFRCDPISEHNRLYWYRQTLGQGPEFLTYFQNEAQLEKSRLLSDRFSAERPKGSFSTLEIQRTEQGDSAMYLCASSRDRLNTGELFFGEGSRLTVL.